This TCR beta chain was captured in a study of cytomegalovirus exposure and HLA in healthy donors. At the level of the study: The same platform was used for the 120 validation repertoires and the 600 to 850 first-cohort repertoires, a later analysis reported.

Note on this clone: The antigen remains unidentified.

Clones were sequenced by immunoSEQ multiplex PCR, and TCRdb holds only the in-frame ones, with some missing. The sample holds 120,000 or so clones; more than 70% are singletons and the top ten take about 1.7%. The donors belonged to the roughly 110-subject validation cohort, separate from the approximately 700-subject first cohort. General study findings and limits: Rare TCR sequences dominated, though some public TCRs recurred in many donors. Associated with cytomegalovirus, according to the listing, were some 150 TCR beta chains.

The sample taken for sequencing was PBMCs. The source of this sequence is a young man in good health and CMV-seronegative.

The CDR3 region has the DNA TGTGCCAGCCGTGTCGGAGGAGGGGCCGGGGAGCTGTTTTTT. Protein: CASRVGGGAGELFF. V is TRBV6-6 and J is TRBJ2-2, with D maybe TRBD2 (6 bases). This CDR3 comprises 14 residues. CDR1 is MNHNY and CDR2 is SVGAGI in the germline V gene (reference sequence). The germline V and J ends were trimmed by 8 bases and 6 bases, with 16 bases remaining between them.